This is a list of T cell receptor beta chains from one sample in a study of regulatory T cells. Data came from immunoSEQ multiplex PCR; TCRdb stores just in-frame clones and leaves some out. The sample contains approximately 29,000 clones, over 85% of which appear only once. The sample taken for sequencing was conventional CD4+ T cells sorted from blood. The receptors were sampled from a child aged 2 to 10 with CD3G deficiency. The CDR3 runs from the conserved cysteine through the conserved F or W. The D gene is left open where the match is weak. Part of the rows lack a size; the others show once, few, many or a class for expanded clones.

V gene,J gene,D gene,clone size,CDR3 protein,CDR3 DNA
TRBV7-8,TRBJ2-5,-,-,CASSLFFQETQYF,TGTGCCAGCAGCTTGTTTTTCCAAGAGACCCAGTACTTC
TRBV5-1,TRBJ2-7,-,-,CASSLVPGAYEQYF,TGCGCCAGCAGCTTGGTCCCGGGGGCCTACGAGCAGTACTTC
TRBV6-1,TRBJ2-5,-,-,CASSSTGRSWETQYF,TGTGCCAGCAGTTCTACAGGGAGGTCGTGGGAGACCCAGTACTTC
TRBV6-1,TRBJ2-1,-,-,CASSEAVARGQFF,TGTGCCAGCAGTGAAGCTGTAGCGAGGGGGCAGTTCTTC
TRBV19,TRBJ2-6,TRBD1,-,CASSRILTGTPFYSSGANVLTF,TGTGCCAGTAGTAGAATACTGACAGGGACCCCTTTCTATAGCTCTGGGGCCAACGTCCTGACTTTC
TRBV30,TRBJ2-6,-,-,CAGTGPSGANVLTF,TGTGCCGGAACAGGACCCTCTGGGGCCAACGTCCTGACTTTC
TRBV7-9,TRBJ2-1,TRBD2,-,CASSPGLAGDEQFF,TGTGCCAGCAGCCCAGGACTAGCGGGAGATGAGCAGTTCTTC
TRBV7-9,TRBJ2-1,-,-,CASSLGIYGSKQFF,TGTGCCAGCAGCTTAGGGATTTACGGGAGTAAACAGTTCTTC
TRBV5-1,TRBJ2-3,-,-,CASSLVQRHTDTQYF,TGCGCCAGCAGCTTGGTCCAGCGGCACACAGATACGCAGTATTTT
TRBV28,TRBJ2-1,TRBD2,-,CASTSGNSYNEQFF,TGTGCCAGTACTAGCGGCAACTCCTACAATGAGCAGTTCTTC
TRBV18,TRBJ2-2,-,-,CASSPPKRSLDTGELFF,TGTGCCAGCTCACCACCGAAGCGCTCACTGGACACCGGGGAGCTGTTTTTT
TRBV28,TRBJ2-2,-,-,CASSNTGLTGELFF,TGTGCCAGCAGCAATACAGGGCTCACCGGGGAGCTGTTTTTT
TRBV5-1,TRBJ2-7,-,-,CASSLGVQGHYEQYF,TGCGCCAGCAGCTTGGGGGTTCAGGGGCACTACGAGCAGTACTTC
TRBV2,TRBJ2-1,-,-,CASREGTGIEQFF,TGTGCCAGCAGGGAGGGAACCGGGATCGAGCAGTTCTTC
TRBV28,TRBJ2-7,-,-,CASRPHGGGGTYEQYF,TGTGCCAGCAGACCTCATGGGGGAGGGGGGACCTACGAGCAGTACTTC
TRBV7-9,TRBJ2-5,-,-,CASSLVGNQETQYF,TGTGCCAGCAGCTTAGTCGGAAACCAAGAGACCCAGTACTTC
TRBV19,TRBJ2-6,-,-,CASTLRGGAGANVLTF,TGTGCCAGTACCTTAAGGGGTGGTGCTGGGGCCAACGTCCTGACTTTC
TRBV20-1,TRBJ2-3,-,-,CSASRTDTQYF,TGCAGTGCTAGCCGCACAGATACGCAGTATTTT
TRBV6-1,TRBJ1-2,TRBD1,-,CASSEARGQGYGYTF,TGTGCCAGCAGTGAAGCGAGGGGACAGGGATATGGCTACACCTTC
TRBV7-8,TRBJ2-7,TRBD1,-,CASSLIPRDRVNEQYF,TGTGCCAGCAGCTTAATTCCAAGGGACAGGGTCAACGAGCAGTACTTC
TRBV21-1,TRBJ1-4,-,-,CASSKPLGLLREKLFF,TGTGCCAGCAGCAAACCTCTCGGGTTGCTTAGGGAAAAACTGTTTTTT
TRBV28,TRBJ2-7,-,-,CASGEPGTSYEQYF,TGTGCCAGCGGGGAGCCCGGGACTTCCTACGAGCAGTACTTC
TRBV5-1,TRBJ2-2,TRBD1,-,CASRGQGATGELFF,TGCGCCAGCAGAGGACAGGGGGCAACCGGGGAGCTGTTTTTT
TRBV5-1,TRBJ2-7,TRBD1,-,CASSRDRSYEQYF,TGCGCCAGCAGTCGGGACAGGTCCTACGAGCAGTACTTC
TRBV7-8,TRBJ2-3,TRBD2,-,CASSSGLAGPTDTQYF,TGTGCCAGCAGCTCGGGACTAGCGGGACCCACAGATACGCAGTATTTT
TRBV28,TRBJ1-2,-,-,CASSHEGIYGYTF,TGTGCCAGCAGCCACGAAGGGATCTATGGCTACACCTTC
TRBV5-1,TRBJ2-2,-,-,CASSLGVSANTGELFF,TGCGCCAGCAGCTTGGGGGTTAGCGCGAACACCGGGGAGCTGTTTTTT
TRBV18,TRBJ2-7,-,-,CASSPGGTRLLGEQYF,TGTGCCAGCTCACCGGGCGGGACCCGCCTCCTGGGCGAGCAGTACTTC
TRBV5-1,TRBJ2-1,-,once,CASSQWSSRNEQFF,TGCGCCAGCAGCCAATGGTCTAGTCGCAATGAGCAGTTCTTC
TRBV28,TRBJ1-1,-,-,CASITTGTEAFF,TGTGCCAGCATTACCACCGGGACTGAAGCTTTCTTT
TRBV28,TRBJ1-2,-,once,CASSLDRGDTYGYTF,TGTGCCAGCAGTCTAGATCGCGGGGATACCTATGGCTACACCTTC
TRBV20-1,TRBJ1-1,-,-,CSARVNTEAFF,TGCAGTGCTAGAGTTAACACTGAAGCTTTCTTT
TRBV11-1,TRBJ1-1,-,-,CASSSGLNTEAFF,TGTGCCAGCAGCTCGGGGCTGAACACTGAAGCTTTCTTT
TRBV28,TRBJ2-7,-,-,CASSESSSYEQYF,TGTGCCAGCTCCGAGTCGAGCTCCTACGAGCAGTACTTC
TRBV6-1,TRBJ2-1,-,-,CASRKTITNEQFF,TGTGCCAGCAGGAAAACGATAACGAATGAGCAGTTCTTC
TRBV28,TRBJ2-7,-,-,CASSQGWYEQYF,TGTGCCAGCAGCCAGGGATGGTACGAGCAGTACTTC
TRBV5-1,TRBJ2-2,TRBD2,once,CASSPGGPTGELFF,TGCGCCAGCAGCCCGGGAGGGCCCACCGGGGAGCTGTTTTTT
TRBV28,TRBJ1-2,TRBD1,-,CASSSPPGQLATGYTF,TGTGCCAGCAGTTCACCTCCGGGACAGTTGGCGACTGGCTACACCTTC
TRBV28,TRBJ2-7,-,-,CASTNRPGGYEQYF,TGTGCCAGCACTAACCGACCGGGCGGGTACGAGCAGTACTTC
TRBV28,TRBJ2-7,-,-,CASRPTRGSVAYEQYF,TGTGCCAGCAGACCCACCAGGGGAAGTGTGGCTTACGAGCAGTACTTC
TRBV20-1,TRBJ2-1,-,-,CSARKTTEQFF,TGCAGTGCTAGAAAAACGACAGAGCAGTTCTTC
TRBV5-1,TRBJ2-5,-,-,CASSLGASEETQYF,TGCGCCAGCAGCTTGGGGGCTTCCGAAGAGACCCAGTACTTC
TRBV10-3,TRBJ1-1,-,once,CAIRGVGDTEAFF,TGTGCCATCAGAGGGGTAGGGGACACTGAAGCTTTCTTT
TRBV28,TRBJ2-3,TRBD1,once,CASSQTRGTGGDTQYF,TGTGCCAGCAGCCAGACTAGGGGGACAGGGGGAGATACGCAGTATTTT
TRBV28,TRBJ2-7,-,-,CASRFSGSYEQYF,TGTGCCAGCAGATTCTCTGGCTCCTACGAGCAGTACTTC
TRBV7-6,TRBJ2-5,TRBD1,-,CASSPGAGGMAQYF,TGTGCCAGCAGCCCAGGGGCAGGGGGCATGGCCCAGTACTTC
TRBV6-1,TRBJ2-7,-,once,CASRAGSPYEQYF,TGTGCCAGCAGAGCAGGCAGCCCCTACGAGCAGTACTTC
TRBV18,TRBJ2-5,-,-,CASSPPHGMGETQYF,TGTGCCAGCTCACCCCCTCACGGCATGGGAGAGACCCAGTACTTC
TRBV5-1,TRBJ2-4,-,-,CASSLGGPGNIQYF,TGCGCCAGCAGCTTAGGAGGGCCCGGAAACATTCAGTACTTC
TRBV5-1,TRBJ2-1,TRBD2,-,CASSLGSGRSENEQFF,TGCGCCAGCAGCTTAGGCAGCGGGAGGTCGGAGAATGAGCAGTTCTTC
TRBV27,TRBJ2-1,TRBD2,-,CASSPRLAGGTNEQFF,TGTGCCAGCAGTCCGAGACTAGCGGGAGGCACCAATGAGCAGTTCTTC
TRBV28,TRBJ1-2,TRBD1,-,CASSWGTGRGGYTF,TGTGCCAGCAGTTGGGGGACAGGGCGAGGGGGCTACACCTTC
TRBV18,TRBJ2-3,-,-,CASSPEMRSTDTQYF,TGTGCCAGCTCACCCGAGATGAGGAGCACAGATACGCAGTATTTT
TRBV28,TRBJ1-1,-,-,CASGTLWTEAFF,TGTGCCAGCGGAACTTTGTGGACTGAAGCTTTCTTT
TRBV28,TRBJ2-7,-,-,CASSLAGYEQYF,TGTGCCAGCAGTTTAGCAGGCTACGAGCAGTACTTC
TRBV5-1,TRBJ2-1,-,-,CASSLVAESYNEQFF,TGCGCCAGCAGCCTCGTGGCGGAGTCCTACAATGAGCAGTTCTTC
TRBV5-1,TRBJ2-7,TRBD2,-,CASSTTSGSGEQYF,TGCGCCAGCAGCACGACTAGCGGGAGTGGAGAGCAGTACTTC